The 12 T cell receptor beta chains below come from one sample, sequenced in a study of T cells after yellow fever vaccination. TCRdb called the 5' RACE reads again in MiXCR, with one record for every CDR3 protein. The table lists 300,000 to 400,000 distinct CDR3 sequences, under 15% of them singletons. The input for sequencing was CD4+ T cells sorted from PBMCs, taken 15 days after the yellow fever booster vaccination. Every receptor here comes from a man aged 18 to 30 who received the YFV17D yellow fever vaccine.

Many counts were recorded for this clonotype. This sequence joins TRBV5-1 and TRBJ2-1, with D tentatively TRBD1 (5 bases). The CDR3 spans 14 residues. Trimming shortened V by 4 bases and J by 7 bases, and 15 bases separated the two germline ends. The germline V gene encodes CDR1 SGHRS and CDR2 YFSETQ. DNA for the CDR3: TGCGCCAGCAGCGGGGCTAGGACCCTGAATGAGCAGTTCTTC. Protein product: CASSGARTLNEQFF.

This chain joins TRBV12-2 and TRBJ2-5; the D segment call TRBD2 is taken from the table without a DNA check. TRBV12-2 is a documented pseudogene. The CDR3 sequence is 16 residues long. The CDR3 region is CASRLGEAGYQETQYF. The CDR3 DNA is TGTGCAAGTCGCTTAGGAGAAGCGGGATACCAAGAGACCCAGTACTTC.

This clonotype was observed many times. The chain combines TRBV7-2 with TRBJ1-2, with D possibly matching TRBD1 (5 bases). The length of the CDR3 is 15 residues. CDR1 and CDR2 from the germline V gene are SGHTA and FQGNSA. Trimming removed 0 bases from V and 4 bases from J, with 12 bases in between. The CDR3 loop reads CASSLARRQSYGYTF. CDR3 nucleotide sequence: TGTGCCAGCAGCTTAGCGCGGAGACAGTCCTATGGCTACACCTTC.

This clonotype was picked up a small number of times. The J gene is TRBJ2-5, the V gene TRBV19; D is ambiguous. Germline V CDR1 and CDR2: LNHDA, SQIVND (reference sequence). The CDR3 loop spans 15 amino acids. V dropped 1 base and J dropped 1 base, with 10 bases sitting between them. The CDR3 bases are TGTGCCAGTAGTATAGCCTACAGAGTCCAAGAGACCCAGTACTTC. Its protein is CASSIAYRVQETQYF.

This clonotype appeared a few times. V is TRBV20-1 and J is TRBJ1-5, with D possibly matching TRBD1 (5 bases). V lost 6 bases and J lost 2, with 20 bases in between. CDR3 length: 16 amino acids. CDR1 is DFQATT and CDR2 is SNEGSKA in the germline V gene (reference sequence). CDR3 in DNA: TGCAGTGCCAGGAAAGAGAGGGGTTTGGGCAATCAGCCCCAGCATTTT. Translation: CSARKERGLGNQPQHF.

The chain employs TRBV5-5 and TRBJ2-3; 7 positions match TRBD1. Germline V lookup: CDR1 SGHKS, CDR2 YYEKEE (reference sequence). The CDR3 sequence is 14 residues long. Trimming removed 2 bases from V and 2 bases from J; junction bases left unmatched: 2. The CDR3 DNA reads as TGTGCCAGCAGCTTCGACAGGGCCACAGATACGCAGTATTTT. This codes for CASSFDRATDTQYF.

The rearrangement uses TRBV5-4 and TRBJ2-6; no clear D gene. V was shortened by 0 bases and J by 3 bases, with 7 bases between the two germline ends. Germline loops: CDR1 SGHNT, CDR2 YYREEE (reference sequence). This CDR3 is 15 amino acids long. The CDR3 reads CASSLGGYGANVLTF. The CDR3 bases are TGTGCCAGCAGCTTGGGCGGATATGGGGCCAACGTCCTGACTTTC. The variable domain in full, with the rest retrieved from reference TRBV5-4 and TRBJ2-6, is ETGVTQSPTHLIKTRGQQVTLRCSSQSGHNTVSWYQQALGQGPQFIFQYYREEENGRGNFPPRFSGLQFPNYSSELNVNALELDDSALYLCASSLGGYGANVLTFGAGSRLTVL.

As to this clonotype: One end of the junction varies from germline; a read error may be responsible. The V and J genes are TRBV7-7 and TRBJ2-2; D is tentatively TRBD1 or TRBD2 (5 bases each). CDR1 is SSHAT and CDR2 is FNYEAQ in the germline V gene (reference sequence). This CDR3 region has 16 residues. The CDR3 bases are TGTGCTAGCAGCCGGCGCGGTGGGGCGGGCACCGGGGAGCTGTTTTTT. It encodes CASSRRGGAGTGELFF. The whole variable domain, filled in from reference TRBV7-7 and TRBJ2-2, reads GAGVSQSPRYKVTKRGQDVTLRCDPISSHATLYWYQQALGQGPEFLTYFNYEAQPDKSGLPSDRFSAERPEGSISTLTIQRTEQRDSAMYRCASSRRGGAGTGELFFGEGSRLTVL.

The rearrangement uses TRBV12-3 or TRBV12-4 and TRBJ1-1; a possible D gene is TRBD1 (5 bases). With 6 bases removed from V and 0 bases from J, the gap between germline ends came to 11 bases. The CDR3 contains 14 residues. As DNA, the CDR3 is TGTGCCAGCAGCAGACAGCCTTTGAACACTGAAGCTTTCTTT. Its protein product is CASSRQPLNTEAFF.

The gene calls are TRBV7-2 and TRBJ2-2; 7 bases line up with TRBD1. The CDR3 is 13 residues long. The germline V gene has CDR1 SGHTA and CDR2 FQGNSA. Unmatched junction bases numbered 5, after V lost 0 bases and J lost 13 bases. Written as DNA, the CDR3 is TGTGCCAGCAGCTTAGCCTGGGACAGCCTGCTGTTTTTT. This gives the protein CASSLAWDSLLFF.

The table lists this clonotype with many counts. The chain couples TRBV7-2 to TRBJ2-3; 9 bases are a match to TRBD2. Germline loops: CDR1 SGHTA, CDR2 FQGNSA. V shed 3 bases and J 6 bases; nucleotides not matched to a gene: 10. The CDR3 length is 16 residues. CDR3 nucleotide sequence: TGTGCCAGCAGCTTTGTCCCTCTAGCGGGGAGGGATACGCAGTATTTT. Translation gives CASSFVPLAGRDTQYF.

This clonotype showed up just a few times. The chain employs TRBV6-2 or TRBV6-3 and TRBJ2-7; 9 bases agree with TRBD1. Germline CDR1 MNHEY, CDR2 SVGEGT. This CDR3 spans 18 amino acids. J was trimmed by 2 bases and V by 7 bases; bases with no gene match: 18. This CDR3 is CASNTKGNRDRVTYEQYF. CDR3 bases: TGTGCCAGCAACACGAAGGGTAACCGGGACAGGGTAACCTACGAGCAGTACTTC.